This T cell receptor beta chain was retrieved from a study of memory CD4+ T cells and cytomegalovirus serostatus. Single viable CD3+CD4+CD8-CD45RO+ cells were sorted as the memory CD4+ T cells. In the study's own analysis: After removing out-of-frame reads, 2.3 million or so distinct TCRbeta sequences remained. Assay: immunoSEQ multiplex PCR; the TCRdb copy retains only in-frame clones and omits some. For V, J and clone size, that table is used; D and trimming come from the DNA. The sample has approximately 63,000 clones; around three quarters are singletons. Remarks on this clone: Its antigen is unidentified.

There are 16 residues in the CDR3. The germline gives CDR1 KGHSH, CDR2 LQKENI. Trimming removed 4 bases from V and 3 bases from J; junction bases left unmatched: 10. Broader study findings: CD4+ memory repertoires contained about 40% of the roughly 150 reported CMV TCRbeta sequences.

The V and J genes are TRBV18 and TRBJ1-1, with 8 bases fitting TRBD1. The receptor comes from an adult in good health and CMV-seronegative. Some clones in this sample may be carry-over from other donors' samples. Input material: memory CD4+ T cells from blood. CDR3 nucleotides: TGTGCCAGCTCACGTAACCCTCCAGGGGGCTACACTGAAGCTTTCTTT. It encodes CASSRNPPGGYTEAFF. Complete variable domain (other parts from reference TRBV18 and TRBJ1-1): NAGVMQNPRHLVRRRGQEARLRCSPMKGHSHVYWYRQLPEEGLKFMVYLQKENIIDESGMPKERFSAEFPKEGPSILRIQQVVRGDSAAYFCASSRNPPGGYTEAFFGQGTRLTVV.